This T cell receptor beta chain was sequenced during a study of T-cell reconstitution after alpha-beta-depleted transplantation in children (dated by TCRdb to 2016 to 2018). At the level of the whole study: The study quantitatively tracked T-cell immune reconstitution after TCRalphabeta/CD19-depleted allogeneic hematopoietic cell transplantation in children using TCR repertoire profiling.

The library relied on PCR. The sample was run on an Illumina HiSeq 2500. To normalize quantification of the TCRbeta repertoire, the TCR libraries were built with molecular barcoding that relied on unique molecular identifiers. The public reads were reanalyzed by TCRdb: fastp trimming at Q25, MiXCR alignment, in-frame beta chains only. Every distinct CDR3 protein forms one entry, paired with its most common genes and DNA. The sample contains about 490,000 distinct CDR3 sequences, about 10% of them found a single time. 2% to 2.5% of the sample is taken by the ten largest. The treatment or condition label here, explained by the study, means: allogeneic hematopoietic cell transplantation with graft depleted of TCRalphabeta T cells and CD19 B cells. The children who served as transplant recipients had been given grafts of TCRalphabeta/CD19-depleted allogeneic hematopoietic cells. In its sample, this clonotype was seen many times. Its recognized antigen is unknown. Base qualities are missing; no much larger clone stands one base away.

The CDR1 and CDR2 encoded by the germline V gene are ENHRY and SYGVKD. Reading from cysteine to phenylalanine, the CDR3 counts 15 amino acids. The kept DNA is CDR3 alone, 45 bases in frame from the first base. V is shortened by 3 bases, J by 4 bases, and the region joining them spans 12 bases. Study-wide conclusions, independent of this receptor: Over the following months the frequencies of hyperexpanded clones went down, and after one year T-cell counts and TCRbeta diversity were mostly credited to newly produced T cells. In some patients, high TCRbeta diversity at day 60 was attributed to recipient T cells and intrathymic progenitors that had survived conditioning. The apparently early recovery of alphabetaT-cell counts about two months after transplant reportedly depended on only several hundred rapidly expanded clones that came from non-depleted graft cells.

The material was PBMCs, obtained before TCRalphabeta/CD19-depleted stem cell transplant. This clonotype originated in a child aged 2 to 15 with inherited bone marrow failure, due to receive a stem cell transplant. Rearrangement joined TRBV10-3 to TRBJ2-2; a tentative D match to TRBD1 spans 6 bases. The DNA reads as follows: TGTGCCATCAGTGATGTAGACAGGCCCACCGGGGAGCTGTTTTTT. Its protein is CAISDVDRPTGELFF.